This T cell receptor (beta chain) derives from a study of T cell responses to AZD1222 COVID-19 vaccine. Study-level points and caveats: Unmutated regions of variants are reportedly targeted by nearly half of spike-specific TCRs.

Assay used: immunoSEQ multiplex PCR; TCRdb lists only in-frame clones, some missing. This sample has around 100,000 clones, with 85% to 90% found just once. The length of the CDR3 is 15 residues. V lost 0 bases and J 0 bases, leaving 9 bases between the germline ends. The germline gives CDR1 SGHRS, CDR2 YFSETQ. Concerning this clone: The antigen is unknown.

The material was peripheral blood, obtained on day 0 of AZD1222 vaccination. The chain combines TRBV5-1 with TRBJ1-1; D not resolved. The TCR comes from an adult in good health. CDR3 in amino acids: CASSLGQIMNTEAFF. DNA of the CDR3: TGCGCCAGCAGCTTGGGGCAGATCATGAACACTGAAGCTTTCTTT.